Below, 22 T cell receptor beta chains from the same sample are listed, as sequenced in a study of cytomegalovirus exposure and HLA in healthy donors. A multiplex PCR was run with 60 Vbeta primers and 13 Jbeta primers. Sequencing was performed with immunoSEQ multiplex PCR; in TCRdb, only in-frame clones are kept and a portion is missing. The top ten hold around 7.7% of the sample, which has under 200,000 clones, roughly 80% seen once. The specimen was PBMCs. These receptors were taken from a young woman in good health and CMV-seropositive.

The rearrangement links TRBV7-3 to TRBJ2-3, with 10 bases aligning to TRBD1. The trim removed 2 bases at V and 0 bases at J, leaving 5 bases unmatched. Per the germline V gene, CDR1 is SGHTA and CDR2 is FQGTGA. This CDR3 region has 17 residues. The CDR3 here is CASSLGRTGGSTDTQYF. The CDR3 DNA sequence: TGTGCCAGCAGCTTAGGGCGGACAGGGGGAAGCACAGATACGCAGTATTTT. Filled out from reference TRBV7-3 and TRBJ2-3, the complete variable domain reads GAGVSQTPSNKVTEKGKYVELRCDPISGHTALYWYRQSLGQGPEFLIYFQGTGAADDSGLPNDRFFAVRPEGSVSTLKIQRTERGDSAVYLCASSLGRTGGSTDTQYFGPGTRLTVL.

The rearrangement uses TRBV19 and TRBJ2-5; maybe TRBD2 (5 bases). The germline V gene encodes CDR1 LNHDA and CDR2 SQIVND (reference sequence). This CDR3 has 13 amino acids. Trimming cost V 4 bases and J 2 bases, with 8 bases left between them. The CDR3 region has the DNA TGTGCCAGTAGTAGGCGAGGGCAAGAGACCCAGTACTTC. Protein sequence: CASSRRGQETQYF.

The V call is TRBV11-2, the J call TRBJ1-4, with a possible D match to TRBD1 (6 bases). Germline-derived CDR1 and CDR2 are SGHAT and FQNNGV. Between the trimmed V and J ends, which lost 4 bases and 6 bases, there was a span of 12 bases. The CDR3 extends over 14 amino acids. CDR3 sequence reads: CASSYTGWDEKLFF. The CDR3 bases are TGTGCCAGCAGCTACACAGGGTGGGATGAAAAACTGTTTTTT.

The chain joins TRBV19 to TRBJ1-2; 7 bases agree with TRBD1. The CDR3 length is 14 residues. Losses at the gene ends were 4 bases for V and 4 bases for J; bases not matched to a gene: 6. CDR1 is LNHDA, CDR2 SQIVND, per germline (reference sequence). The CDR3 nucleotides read TGTGCCAGTAGTAGACAGGGATCTAGCTATGGCTACACCTTC. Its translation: CASSRQGSSYGYTF.

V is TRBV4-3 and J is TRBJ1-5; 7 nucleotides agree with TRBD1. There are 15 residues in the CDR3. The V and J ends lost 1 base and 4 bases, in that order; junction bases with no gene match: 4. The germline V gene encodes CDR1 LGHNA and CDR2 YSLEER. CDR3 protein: CASSQGTGRNQPQHF. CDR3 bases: TGCGCCAGCAGCCAAGGGACAGGCCGAAATCAGCCCCAGCATTTT.

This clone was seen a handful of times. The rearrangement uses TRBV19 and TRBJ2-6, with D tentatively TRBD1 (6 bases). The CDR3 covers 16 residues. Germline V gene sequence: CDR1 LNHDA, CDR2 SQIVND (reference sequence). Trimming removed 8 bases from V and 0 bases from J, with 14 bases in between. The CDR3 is CASEGQRPSGANVLTF. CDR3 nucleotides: TGTGCCAGTGAAGGACAGAGACCCTCTGGGGCCAACGTCCTGACTTTC.

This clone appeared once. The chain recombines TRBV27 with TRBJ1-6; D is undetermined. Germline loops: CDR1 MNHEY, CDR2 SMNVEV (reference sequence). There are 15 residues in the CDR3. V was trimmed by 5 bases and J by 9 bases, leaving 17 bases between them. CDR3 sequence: CASSPQQSRISPLHF. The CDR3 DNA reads TGTGCCAGCAGTCCCCAACAATCCCGAATTTCACCCCTCCACTTT.

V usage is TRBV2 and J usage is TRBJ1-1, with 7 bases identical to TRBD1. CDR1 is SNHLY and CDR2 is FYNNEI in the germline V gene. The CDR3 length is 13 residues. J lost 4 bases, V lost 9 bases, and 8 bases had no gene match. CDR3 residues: CARRTQGGTEAFF. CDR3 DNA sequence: TGTGCCAGAAGGACTCAGGGGGGCACTGAAGCTTTCTTT.

CDR3 protein: CASSKQGVNQPQHF. The DNA for the CDR3 is TGTGCCAGTAGCAAGCAGGGGGTTAATCAGCCCCAGCATTTT. V gene TRBV19 combines with J gene TRBJ1-5; TRBD1 agrees at 7 bases. The CDR3 extends over 14 amino acids. V shed 6 bases, J shed 4 bases, and the junction held 6 bases outside the gene matches. Germline-derived CDR1 and CDR2 are LNHDA and SQIVND (reference sequence).

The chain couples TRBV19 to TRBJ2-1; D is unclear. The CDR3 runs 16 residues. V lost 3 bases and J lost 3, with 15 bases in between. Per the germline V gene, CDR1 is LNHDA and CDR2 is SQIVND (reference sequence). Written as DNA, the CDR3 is TGTGCCAGTAGTATCGTGTGGAGTTCCGTCTACAATGAGCAGTTCTTC. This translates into CASSIVWSSVYNEQFF. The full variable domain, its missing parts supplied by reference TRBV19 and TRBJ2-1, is DGGITQSPKYLFRKEGQNVTLSCEQNLNHDAMYWYRQDPGQGLRLIYYSQIVNDFQKGDIAEGYSVSREKKESFPLTVTSAQKNPTAFYLCASSIVWSSVYNEQFFGPGTRLTVL.

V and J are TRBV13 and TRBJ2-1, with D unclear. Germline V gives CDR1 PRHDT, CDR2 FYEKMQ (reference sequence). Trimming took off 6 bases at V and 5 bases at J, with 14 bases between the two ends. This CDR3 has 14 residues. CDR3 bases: TGTGCCAGCAGGCAAGCCCTATCGGACAATGAGCAGTTCTTC. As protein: CASRQALSDNEQFF.

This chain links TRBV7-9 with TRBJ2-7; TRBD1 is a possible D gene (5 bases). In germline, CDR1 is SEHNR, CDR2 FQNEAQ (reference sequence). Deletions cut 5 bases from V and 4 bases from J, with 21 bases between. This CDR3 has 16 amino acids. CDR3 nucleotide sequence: TGTGCCAGCAGCCCCCTAGGGCTAAGGGGTATTTACGAGCAGTACTTC. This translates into CASSPLGLRGIYEQYF. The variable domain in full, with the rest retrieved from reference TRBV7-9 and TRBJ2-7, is DTGVSQNPRHKITKRGQNVTFRCDPISEHNRLYWYRQTLGQGPEFLTYFQNEAQLEKSRLLSDRFSAERPKGSFSTLEIQRTEQGDSAMYLCASSPLGLRGIYEQYFGPGTRLTVT.

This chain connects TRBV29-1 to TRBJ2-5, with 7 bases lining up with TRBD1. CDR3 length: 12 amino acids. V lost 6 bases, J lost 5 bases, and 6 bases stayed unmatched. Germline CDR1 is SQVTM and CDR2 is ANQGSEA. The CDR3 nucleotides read TGCAGCGTAGACAGGGCATCCGAGACCCAGTACTTC. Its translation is CSVDRASETQYF.

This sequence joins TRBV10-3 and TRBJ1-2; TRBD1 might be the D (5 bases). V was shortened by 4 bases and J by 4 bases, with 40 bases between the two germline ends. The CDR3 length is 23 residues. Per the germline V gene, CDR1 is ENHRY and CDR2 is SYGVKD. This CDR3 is CAISVLAFGGTTERRTRSYGYTF. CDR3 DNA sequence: TGTGCCATCAGTGTACTGGCCTTTGGGGGGACGACCGAGAGGCGGACTAGGAGCTATGGCTACACCTTC.

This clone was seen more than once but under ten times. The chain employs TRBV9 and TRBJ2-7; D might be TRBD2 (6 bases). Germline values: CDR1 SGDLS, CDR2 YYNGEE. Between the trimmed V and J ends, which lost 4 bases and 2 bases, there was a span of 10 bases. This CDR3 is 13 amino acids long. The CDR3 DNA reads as TGTGCCAGCAGCACCGGGACTCCCTACGAGCAGTACTTC. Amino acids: CASSTGTPYEQYF.

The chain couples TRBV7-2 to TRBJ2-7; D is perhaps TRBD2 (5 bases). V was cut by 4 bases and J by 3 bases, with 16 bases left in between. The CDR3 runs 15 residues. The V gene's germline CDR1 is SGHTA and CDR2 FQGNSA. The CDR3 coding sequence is TGTGCCAGCAGCTATCCAGAGGGCGGCAACTACGAGCAGTACTTC. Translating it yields CASSYPEGGNYEQYF.

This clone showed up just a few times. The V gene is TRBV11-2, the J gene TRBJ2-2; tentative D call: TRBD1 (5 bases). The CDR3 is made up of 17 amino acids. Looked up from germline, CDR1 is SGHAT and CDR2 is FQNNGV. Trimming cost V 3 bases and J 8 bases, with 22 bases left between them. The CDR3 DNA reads TGTGCCAGCAGCTTCATCCGAGTAGGCAGGGTTGAAGGGGAGCTGTTTTTT. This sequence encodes CASSFIRVGRVEGELFF.

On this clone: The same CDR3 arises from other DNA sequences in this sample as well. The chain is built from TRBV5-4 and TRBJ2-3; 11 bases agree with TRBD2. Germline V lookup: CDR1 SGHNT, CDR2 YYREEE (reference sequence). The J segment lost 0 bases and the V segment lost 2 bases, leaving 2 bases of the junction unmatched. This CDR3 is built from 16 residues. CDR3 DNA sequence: TGTGCCAGCAGCTTAAGACTAGCGGGGAGCACAGATACGCAGTATTTT. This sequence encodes CASSLRLAGSTDTQYF.

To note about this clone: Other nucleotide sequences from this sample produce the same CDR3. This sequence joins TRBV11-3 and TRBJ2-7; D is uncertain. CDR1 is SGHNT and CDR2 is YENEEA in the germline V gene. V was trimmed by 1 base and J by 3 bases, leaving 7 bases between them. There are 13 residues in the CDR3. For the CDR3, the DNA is TGTGCCAGCAGCTTAGGGCGGCACTACGAGCAGTACTTC. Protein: CASSLGRHYEQYF.

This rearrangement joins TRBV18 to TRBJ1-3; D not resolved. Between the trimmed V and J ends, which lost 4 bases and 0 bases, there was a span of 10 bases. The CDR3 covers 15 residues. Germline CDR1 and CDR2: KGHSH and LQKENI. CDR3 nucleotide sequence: TGTGCCAGCTCACGTAACGGAGACTCTGGAAACACCATATATTTT. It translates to CASSRNGDSGNTIYF.

For the CDR3, the DNA is TGTGCCAGTAGGATGGACAGGGCTCTAGGTTATGGCTACACCTTC. The encoded protein is CASRMDRALGYGYTF. The chain is built from TRBV19 and TRBJ1-2, with 8 positions matching TRBD1. The germline V gene has CDR1 LNHDA and CDR2 SQIVND (reference sequence). The CDR3 sequence is 15 residues long. Trimming removed 6 bases from V and 5 bases from J; junction bases left unmatched: 11.

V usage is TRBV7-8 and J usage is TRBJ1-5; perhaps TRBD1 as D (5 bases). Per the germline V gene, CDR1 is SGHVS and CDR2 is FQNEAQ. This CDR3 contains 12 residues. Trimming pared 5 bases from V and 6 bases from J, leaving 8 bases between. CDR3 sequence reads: CASSLTGQPQHF. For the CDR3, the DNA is TGTGCCAGCAGCCTCACAGGTCAGCCCCAGCATTTT.